The 7 T cell receptor beta chains below come from one sample, sequenced in a study of blood T cells in healthy people across ages. A sample-barcoded 5' primer and a J-beta primer mix were used in a second PCR of about 7 to 12 cycles. MiXCR was run by TCRdb on the 5' RACE reads, yielding one entry per CDR3 protein. In the table there are 1 million to 1.2 million distinct CDR3 sequences, under 40% of which are singletons. Material for sequencing was blood. The receptors here all came from a man aged 18 to 30 in good health.

The V and J genes are TRBV6-5 and TRBJ2-2, with D tentatively TRBD1 or TRBD2 (5 bases each). The CDR3 runs 14 residues. Germline V gene data show CDR1 as MNHEY and CDR2 as SVGAGI. Trimming left V 4 bases short and J 5 bases short, with 11 bases between. CDR3 loop: CASSFQGETGELFF. CDR3 DNA: TGTGCCAGCAGTTTCCAGGGAGAGACCGGGGAGCTGTTTTTT.

The chain employs TRBV5-1 and TRBJ2-2; a possible D gene is TRBD2 (7 bases). Trimming removed 0 bases at V and 4 bases at J, with 16 bases between. Germline assignment: CDR1 SGHRS and CDR2 YFSETQ. This CDR3 spans 17 amino acids. The CDR3 here is CASSLEAAGALTGELFF. In DNA form, the CDR3 reads TGCGCCAGCAGCTTGGAGGCGGCGGGGGCTCTCACCGGGGAGCTGTTTTTT.

The sample holds a few counts of this clonotype. The chain uses TRBV29-1 and TRBJ1-2; no definite D call. The CDR3 runs 14 residues. Germline V gene data show CDR1 as SQVTM and CDR2 as ANQGSEA. The V and J ends lost 3 bases and 0 bases respectively, with 11 bases between them. CDR3 sequence reads: CSVDRGIANYGYTF. The CDR3 DNA reads TGCAGCGTTGACCGGGGTATCGCTAACTATGGCTACACCTTC.

The chain has TRBV4-1 and TRBJ2-6, with unresolved D. In germline, CDR1 is MGHRA, CDR2 YSYEKL. Deletions cut 4 bases from V and 2 bases from J, with 6 bases between. This CDR3 has 14 amino acids. CDR3: CASSPLPGANVLTF. The CDR3, as DNA: TGCGCCAGCAGCCCCTTGCCTGGGGCCAACGTCCTGACTTTC.

This clonotype has a count of ten or more. The genes are TRBV5-1 and TRBJ2-3; 10 bases are shared with TRBD2. Germline V gives CDR1 SGHRS, CDR2 YFSETQ. This CDR3 region has 16 residues. The junction had 3 bases not matched to a gene; V was cut back by 0 bases and J by 2 bases. The CDR3 region is CASSLASGGNTDTQYF. The CDR3 bases are TGCGCCAGCAGCTTGGCTAGCGGGGGTAACACAGATACGCAGTATTTT. Variable domain in full (rest from reference TRBV5-1 and TRBJ2-3): KAGVTQTPRYLIKTRGQQVTLSCSPISGHRSVSWYQQTPGQGLQFLFEYFSETQRNKGNFPGRFSGRQFSNSRSEMNVSTLELGDSALYLCASSLASGGNTDTQYFGPGTRLTVL.

V is TRBV4-3 and J is TRBJ1-1; D call uncertain. From germline, CDR1 is LGHNA and CDR2 YSLEER. With 2 bases removed from V and 2 bases from J, the gap between germline ends came to 6 bases. There are 13 residues in the CDR3. This CDR3 reads CASSQWGNTEAFF. The CDR3 nucleotides are TGCGCCAGCAGCCAATGGGGAAACACTGAAGCTTTCTTT.

This chain links TRBV21-1 with TRBJ2-5; the table's TRBD2 call for D was not verified on the DNA. TRBV21-1 is shown as a pseudogene. The CDR3 loop spans 18 amino acids. CDR3: CASSTHLERGYIMETQYF. The CDR3, as DNA: TGTGCCAGCAGCACTCACTTGGAGCGGGGGTATATCATGGAGACCCAGTACTTC.